A single sample gave rise to the 23 T cell receptor beta chains below, sequenced in a study of vaccination effects on CD4 cells after COVID-19. Their antigen targets remain unknown. Repertoires were generated with immunoSEQ multiplex PCR, while TCRdb's copy carries only in-frame clones and drops some. This table has about 40,000 clones, around 71% appearing once. Investigators separated out CD4+ T cells once around 10 days of culture had passed. Participants were vaccinated with two doses of either the BNT162b2 or mRNA-1273 vaccine. This material consisted of CD4+ T cells from PBMCs cultured without peptide, taken after COVID-19 vaccination. The receptors were gathered from a human donor who received a COVID-19 vaccine.

This clone was observed a single time. This chain joins TRBV18 and TRBJ1-4; maybe TRBD1 (5 bases). The V and J ends lost 3 bases and 5 bases respectively, with 13 bases between them. This CDR3 comprises 15 residues. Germline V gene sequence: CDR1 KGHSH, CDR2 LQKENI. The CDR3 protein is CASSPQEGKNEKLFF. Here the CDR3 DNA reads TGTGCCAGCTCACCTCAGGAGGGGAAAAATGAAAAACTGTTTTTT.

This chain connects TRBV6-1 to TRBJ1-4, with a weak D call TRBD1 (5 bases). The CDR3 extends over 14 amino acids. V lost 1 base and J 5 bases, leaving 8 bases between the germline ends. Per the germline V gene, CDR1 is MNHNS and CDR2 is SASEGT. The CDR3 protein is CASSEVGPNEKLFF. The CDR3 bases are TGTGCCAGCAGTGAAGTGGGACCCAATGAAAAACTGTTTTTT.

The chain links TRBV19 to TRBJ1-2, with D possibly matching TRBD1 (5 bases). The CDR3 has 13 amino acids. Germline CDR1 LNHDA, CDR2 SQIVND (reference sequence). The V end was cut by 5 bases, the J end by 7 bases, with 14 bases between. The CDR3 spells CASSPEGRGGYTF. The CDR3 nucleotides are TGTGCCAGTAGTCCGGAGGGAAGGGGTGGCTACACCTTC. Full variable domain (outside the CDR3, taken from reference TRBV19 and TRBJ1-2): DGGITQSPKYLFRKEGQNVTLSCEQNLNHDAMYWYRQDPGQGLRLIYYSQIVNDFQKGDIAEGYSVSREKKESFPLTVTSAQKNPTAFYLCASSPEGRGGYTFGSGTRLTVV.

Points on this clone: The junction does not match germline at one end; this may be a read error. This specimen includes other DNA sequences encoding the same CDR3. The chain combines TRBV7-8 with TRBJ1-2, with 10 positions matching TRBD1. The CDR3 extends over 14 amino acids. Germline loops: CDR1 SGHVS, CDR2 FQNEAQ. This chain's CDR3 is CASSPRQGADGYTF. DNA of the CDR3: TGTGCCAGCAGCCCCCGACAGGGGGCGGATGGCTACACCTTT.

This chain links TRBV7-2 with TRBJ1-2; D ambiguous. This CDR3 region has 15 residues. CDR1 is SGHTA, CDR2 FQGNSA, per germline. Deletions cut 1 base from V and 5 bases from J, with 14 bases between. The CDR3 sequence is CASSLVGKDRYGYTF. The CDR3 DNA is TGTGCCAGCAGCTTAGTGGGGAAGGATCGTTATGGCTACACCTTC.

This sequence joins TRBV7-8 and TRBJ2-1; maybe TRBD2 (5 bases). Between the trimmed V and J ends, which lost 2 bases and 7 bases, there was a span of 12 bases. Germline V lookup: CDR1 SGHVS, CDR2 FQNEAQ. The CDR3 loop spans 14 amino acids. The CDR3 nucleotides read TGTGCCAGCAGCTTAAGACACGAGCGGAATGAGCAGTTCTTC. This translates into CASSLRHERNEQFF.

The gene calls are TRBV10-3 and TRBJ2-2; 9 nucleotides line up with TRBD2. After removal of 7 bases from V and 3 bases from J, the junction contained 9 bases not matched to a gene. In germline, CDR1 is ENHRY, CDR2 SYGVKD. This CDR3 has 16 amino acids. The CDR3 is CAIKGAGGRDTGELFF. The CDR3 DNA reads TGTGCCATCAAGGGGGCGGGGGGGCGAGACACCGGGGAGCTGTTTTTT.

This rearrangement joins TRBV18 to TRBJ2-2; the match to TRBD2 covers 9 bases. CDR1 is KGHSH, CDR2 LQKENI, per germline. The trim removed 4 bases at V and 1 base at J, leaving 4 bases unmatched. There are 16 residues in the CDR3. The CDR3 bases are TGTGCCAGCTCACGAATAGCGGGAGTGAACACCGGGGAGCTGTTTTTT. Protein product: CASSRIAGVNTGELFF. The full variable domain, rest sourced from reference TRBV18 and TRBJ2-2, is NAGVMQNPRHLVRRRGQEARLRCSPMKGHSHVYWYRQLPEEGLKFMVYLQKENIIDESGMPKERFSAEFPKEGPSILRIQQVVRGDSAAYFCASSRIAGVNTGELFFGEGSRLTVL.

This sequence joins TRBV19 and TRBJ1-5, with TRBD1 matching over 9 bases. This CDR3 has 15 amino acids. J was trimmed by 4 bases and V by 6 bases; bases with no gene match: 7. Germline V gives CDR1 LNHDA, CDR2 SQIVND (reference sequence). CDR3 DNA: TGTGCCAGTAGGTTAACAGGGGGCCGGAATCAGCCCCAGCATTTT. This gives the protein CASRLTGGRNQPQHF.

The V and J genes are TRBV2 and TRBJ2-1; 9 bases are a match to TRBD2. The CDR3 sequence is 14 residues long. Germline trimming cut 5 bases from V and 8 bases from J; bases unmatched to any gene: 7. The germline gives CDR1 SNHLY, CDR2 FYNNEI. CDR3 in amino acids: CASSQLRGGHEQFF. In nucleotides, the CDR3 is TGTGCCAGCAGTCAGTTGCGGGGGGGGCATGAGCAGTTCTTC.

The J gene is TRBJ2-1, the V gene TRBV4-1; tentatively, D is TRBD2 (5 bases). From germline, CDR1 is MGHRA and CDR2 YSYEKL. V lost 1 base and J lost 0, with 13 bases in between. This CDR3 has 17 residues. This CDR3 reads CASSQADQRVSYNEQFF. The CDR3 bases are TGCGCCAGCAGCCAAGCTGATCAGAGGGTCTCCTACAATGAGCAGTTCTTC.

CDR3 in DNA: TGCGCCAGCAGCCAAGGGGAGTTAGACTATGGCTACACCTTC. Its protein product is CASSQGELDYGYTF. V gene TRBV4-1 combines with J gene TRBJ1-2; D gene uncertain. This CDR3 contains 14 residues. V gave up 1 base and J gave up 3 bases, with 9 bases separating them. Germline assignment: CDR1 MGHRA and CDR2 YSYEKL.

V usage is TRBV5-1 and J usage is TRBJ2-7; 10 bases align to TRBD2. The V gene end was trimmed by 4 bases and the J gene end by 2 bases; junction bases not matched to a gene: 9. The CDR3 totals 16 residues. Germline-derived CDR1 and CDR2 are SGHRS and YFSETQ. CDR3 DNA: TGCGCCAGCAGCCCGGGGGTAACTAGCGGGGCCTACGAGCAGTACTTC. As protein: CASSPGVTSGAYEQYF.

V usage is TRBV12-5 and J usage is TRBJ1-6; TRBD1 matches 7 bases. The V gene end was trimmed by 0 bases and the J gene end by 7 bases; junction bases not matched to a gene: 3. Germline CDR1 LGHNT, CDR2 FRNRAP. This CDR3 comprises 15 residues. CDR3 in DNA: TGTGCTAGTGGTTTGGTAGACAGGGCCAATTCACCCCTCCACTTT. Translation gives CASGLVDRANSPLHF.

This clone appeared once. The chain is built from TRBV6-5 and TRBJ2-7, with D tentatively TRBD2 (5 bases). Trimming stripped 8 bases from V and 1 base from J, with 12 bases between. There are 13 residues in the CDR3. CDR1 MNHEY and CDR2 SVGAGI come from the germline V gene. CDR3 nucleotide sequence: TGTGCCAGCCGGGGTCCGGGTTCCTACGAGCAGTACTTC. Translating gives CASRGPGSYEQYF.

This clone was detected only a few times. The chain recombines TRBV5-1 with TRBJ2-5, with TRBD1 identical over 9 bases. Germline V CDR1 and CDR2: SGHRS, YFSETQ. There are 16 residues in the CDR3. J lost 1 base, V lost 1 base, and 5 bases had no gene match. The CDR3 nucleotides are TGCGCCAGCAGCTTGTGGGGACAGGGTCGCCAAGAGACCCAGTACTTC. Amino acid sequence: CASSLWGQGRQETQYF. The full variable domain, completed using reference TRBV5-1 and TRBJ2-5, is KAGVTQTPRYLIKTRGQQVTLSCSPISGHRSVSWYQQTPGQGLQFLFEYFSETQRNKGNFPGRFSGRQFSNSRSEMNVSTLELGDSALYLCASSLWGQGRQETQYFGPGTRLLVL.

The rearrangement uses TRBV29-1 and TRBJ2-1; 8 positions agree with TRBD2. Germline V gene sequence: CDR1 SQVTM, CDR2 ANQGSEA. This CDR3 spans 13 amino acids. The V gene end was trimmed by 4 bases and the J gene end by 4 bases; junction bases not matched to a gene: 3. Here the CDR3 DNA reads TGCAGCGTTGCGGCGGGAGGATACAATGAGCAGTTCTTC. This gives the protein CSVAAGGYNEQFF.

The chain combines TRBV24-1 with TRBJ2-7; no firm D call. CDR3 size: 11 residues. Germline CDR1 is KGHDR and CDR2 is SFDVKD. V was shortened by 4 bases and J by 4 bases, with 4 bases between the two germline ends. As DNA, the CDR3 is TGTGCCACCAGTGACCAATACGAGCAGTACTTC. It encodes CATSDQYEQYF.

The rearrangement joins TRBV5-8 to TRBJ1-4; D is uncertain. The CDR3 is 14 amino acids. Trimming removed 4 bases at V and 7 bases at J, with 14 bases between. Germline V gene data show CDR1 as SGHTS and CDR2 as YDEGEE. The CDR3: CASSLPGASEKLFF. The CDR3 coding sequence is TGTGCCAGCAGCCTCCCGGGTGCCTCTGAAAAACTGTTTTTT.

The gene calls are TRBV27 and TRBJ2-3, with 8 bases identical to TRBD1. Per the germline V gene, CDR1 is MNHEY and CDR2 is SMNVEV (reference sequence). The CDR3 totals 13 residues. V lost 4 bases to trimming and J lost 7 bases; unmatched junction nucleotides: 4. CDR3 DNA: TGTGCCAGCAGTTCAGGGGGCAGGAATACGCAGTATTTT. Amino acids: CASSSGGRNTQYF.

The chain is built from TRBV2 and TRBJ2-5; D call uncertain. Between the trimmed V and J ends, which lost 0 bases and 5 bases, there was a span of 4 bases. CDR3 length: 12 residues. Germline assignment: CDR1 SNHLY and CDR2 FYNNEI. The CDR3 spells CASSEARETQYF. The CDR3 nucleotides are TGTGCCAGCAGTGAAGCCCGCGAGACCCAGTACTTC.

V gene TRBV6-5 combines with J gene TRBJ1-1; tentatively, D is TRBD1 (5 bases). Trimming cost V 5 bases and J 1 base, with 14 bases left between them. Germline CDR1 is MNHEY and CDR2 is SVGAGI. This CDR3 contains 15 residues. This CDR3 reads CASSRTPTGNTEAFF. The CDR3 DNA sequence: TGTGCCAGCAGTCGGACGCCAACAGGGAACACTGAAGCTTTCTTT.

The chain is built from TRBV3-1 (or the pseudogene TRBV3-2) and TRBJ1-4; 10 positions match TRBD1. The CDR3 totals 15 residues. Looked up from germline, CDR1 is LGHDT and CDR2 is YNNKEL (reference sequence). V dropped 6 bases and J dropped 8; count of bases not matched to a gene: 9. The CDR3 sequence is CASSRDGTGVEKLFF. Written as DNA, the CDR3 is TGTGCCAGCAGTCGTGACGGGACAGGGGTCGAAAAACTGTTTTTT.